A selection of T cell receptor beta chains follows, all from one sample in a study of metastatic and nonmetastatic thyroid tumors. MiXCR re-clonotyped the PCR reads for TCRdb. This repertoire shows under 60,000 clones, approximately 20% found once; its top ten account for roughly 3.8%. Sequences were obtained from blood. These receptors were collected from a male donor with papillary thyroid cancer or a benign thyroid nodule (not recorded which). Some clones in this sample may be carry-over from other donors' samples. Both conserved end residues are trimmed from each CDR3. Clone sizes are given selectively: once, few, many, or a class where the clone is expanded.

CDR3: ASSPVPSYEQY
size: NA
V: TRBV18

CDR3: ASSLGGYEQY
size: few
V: TRBV5-5

CDR3: ATAGQGGEETQY
size: many
V: TRBV18

CDR3: ASSHVGKEGSYEQY
size: few
V: TRBV4-1

CDR3: ASSSRTSGSYNEQF
size: many
V: TRBV12-3/TRBV12-4

CDR3: AIGDSNQPQH
size: many
V: TRBV10-3

CDR3: ASSHRGGAALGETQY
size: once
V: TRBV5-4

CDR3: AWSQLADSYEQY
size: NA
V: TRBV30

CDR3: ATSDSRTGLYGYT
size: medium-sized
V: TRBV24-1

CDR3: ASRRTGNEQY
size: medium-sized
V: TRBV11-3

CDR3: ASRKLGNEQF
size: NA
V: TRBV27

CDR3: ASSQGREPDTQY
size: NA
V: TRBV4-3

CDR3: ASRPPDRGDTGELF
size: many
V: TRBV12-3/TRBV12-4

CDR3: ASSEAFSGELF
size: many
V: TRBV6-1

CDR3: AATRGGIDEKLF
size: few
V: TRBV30

CDR3: ASRPSGGTDNSPLH
size: medium-sized
V: TRBV6-1

CDR3: ASSPVTVYYGYT
size: NA
V: TRBV7-9

CDR3: ASSLMAGGPLNEQF
size: many
V: TRBV27

CDR3: ATSSGTTDTQY
size: many
V: TRBV15

CDR3: ASSVGTVGNEKLF
size: many
V: TRBV5-1

CDR3: VSSSPKGQGMSTEAF
size: once
V: TRBV19

CDR3: ASRFDRGGNSPLH
size: NA
V: TRBV3-1

CDR3: ASISAAGGTGDLF
size: few
V: TRBV6-5

CDR3: ASSQELVDRITSTDTQY
size: NA
V: TRBV3-1

CDR3: AISLIQGGEQY
size: NA
V: TRBV3-1

CDR3: ASSLYTGNTEAF
size: many
V: TRBV5-1

CDR3: ASSRRLGLAVNNEQF
size: many
V: TRBV7-2

CDR3: ASSYGDQPQH
size: few
V: TRBV6-5

CDR3: ASSLAQGYGYT
size: many
V: TRBV5-5

CDR3: ASSSSSGPYEQY
size: many
V: TRBV5-4

CDR3: ASSPGLAGEQY
size: few
V: TRBV11-3